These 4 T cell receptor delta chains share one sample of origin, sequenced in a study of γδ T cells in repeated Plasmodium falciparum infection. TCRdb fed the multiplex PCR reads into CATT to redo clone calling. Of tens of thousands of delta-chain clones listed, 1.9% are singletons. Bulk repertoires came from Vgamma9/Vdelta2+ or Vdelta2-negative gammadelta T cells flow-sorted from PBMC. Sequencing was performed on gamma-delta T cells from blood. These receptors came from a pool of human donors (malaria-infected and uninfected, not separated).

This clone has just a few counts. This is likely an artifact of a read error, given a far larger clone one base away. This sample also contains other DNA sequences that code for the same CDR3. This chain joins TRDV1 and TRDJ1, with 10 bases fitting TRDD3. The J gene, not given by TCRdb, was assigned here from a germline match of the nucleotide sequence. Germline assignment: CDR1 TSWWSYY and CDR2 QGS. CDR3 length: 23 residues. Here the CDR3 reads CALGELLPARGRGGIRDTDKLIF. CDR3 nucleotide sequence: TGTGCTCTCGGGGAATTGCTTCCCGCGCGAGGGAGAGGGGGGATACGCGACACCGATAAACTCATCTTT.

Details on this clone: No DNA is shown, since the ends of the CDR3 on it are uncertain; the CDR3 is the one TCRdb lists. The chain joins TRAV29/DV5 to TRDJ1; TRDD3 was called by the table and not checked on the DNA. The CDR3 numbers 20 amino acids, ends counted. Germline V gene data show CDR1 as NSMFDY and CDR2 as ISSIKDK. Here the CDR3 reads CSVLLCSKYTGDLSTDKLIF.

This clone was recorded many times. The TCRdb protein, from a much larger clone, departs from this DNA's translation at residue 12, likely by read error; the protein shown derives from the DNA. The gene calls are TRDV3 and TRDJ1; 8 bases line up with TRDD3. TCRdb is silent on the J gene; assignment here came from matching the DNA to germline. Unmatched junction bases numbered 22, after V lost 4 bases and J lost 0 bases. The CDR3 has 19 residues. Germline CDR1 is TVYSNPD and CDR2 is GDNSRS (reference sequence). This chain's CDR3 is CASLGLAWGTGAYTDKLIF. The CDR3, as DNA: TGTGCCTCTCTGGGGTTAGCCTGGGGGACTGGAGCGTACACCGATAAACTCATCTTT.

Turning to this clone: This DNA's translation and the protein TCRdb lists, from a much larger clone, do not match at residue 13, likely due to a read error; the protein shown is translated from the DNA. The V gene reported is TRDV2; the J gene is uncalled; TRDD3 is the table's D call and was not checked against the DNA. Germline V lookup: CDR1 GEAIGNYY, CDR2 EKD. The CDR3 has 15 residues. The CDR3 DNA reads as TGTGCCTGTGACATGTTGGGGGGGATACCCGATAAATTCATCTTT. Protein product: CACDMLGGIPDKFIF.